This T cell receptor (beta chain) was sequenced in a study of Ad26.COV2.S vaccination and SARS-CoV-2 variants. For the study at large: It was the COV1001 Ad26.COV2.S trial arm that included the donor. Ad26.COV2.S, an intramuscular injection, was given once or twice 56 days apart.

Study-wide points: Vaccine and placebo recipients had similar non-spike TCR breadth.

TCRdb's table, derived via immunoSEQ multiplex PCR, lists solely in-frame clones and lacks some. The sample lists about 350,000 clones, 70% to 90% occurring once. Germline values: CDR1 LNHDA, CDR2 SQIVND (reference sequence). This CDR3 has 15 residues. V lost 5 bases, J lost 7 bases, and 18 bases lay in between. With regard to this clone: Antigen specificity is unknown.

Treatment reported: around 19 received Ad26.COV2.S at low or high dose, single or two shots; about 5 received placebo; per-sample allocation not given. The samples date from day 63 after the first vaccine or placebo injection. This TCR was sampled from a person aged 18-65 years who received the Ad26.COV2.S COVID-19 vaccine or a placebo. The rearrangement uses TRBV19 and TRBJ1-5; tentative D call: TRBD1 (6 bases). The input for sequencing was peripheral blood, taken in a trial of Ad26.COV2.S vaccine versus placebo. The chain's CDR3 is CASSAGQLGSQPQHF. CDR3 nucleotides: TGTGCCAGTAGTGCCGGACAGTTAGGAAGCCAGCCCCAGCATTTT. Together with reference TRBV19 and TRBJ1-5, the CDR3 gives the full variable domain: DGGITQSPKYLFRKEGQNVTLSCEQNLNHDAMYWYRQDPGQGLRLIYYSQIVNDFQKGDIAEGYSVSREKKESFPLTVTSAQKNPTAFYLCASSAGQLGSQPQHFGDGTRLSIL.